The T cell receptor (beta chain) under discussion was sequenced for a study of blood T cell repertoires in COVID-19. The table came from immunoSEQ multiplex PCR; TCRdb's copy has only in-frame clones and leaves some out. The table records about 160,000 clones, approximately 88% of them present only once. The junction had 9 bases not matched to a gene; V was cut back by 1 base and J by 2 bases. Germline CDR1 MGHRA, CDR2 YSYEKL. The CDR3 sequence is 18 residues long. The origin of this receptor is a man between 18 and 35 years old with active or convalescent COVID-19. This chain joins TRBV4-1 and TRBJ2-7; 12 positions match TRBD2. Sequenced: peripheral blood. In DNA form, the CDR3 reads TGCGCCAGCAGCCAAGGACTAGCGGGAGTGGTTGGTGCCTACGAGCAGTACTTC. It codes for CASSQGLAGVVGAYEQYF.